This passage covers 2 T cell receptor beta chains from one sample sequenced in a study of T cells in localized non-small cell lung cancer. Some clones are missing from TCRdb's copy, which holds only in-frame ones; the method was immunoSEQ multiplex PCR. The sample consists of roughly 1,800 clones, about 40% of them appearing once. The material was lung tumor tissue, obtained before any cancer treatment. Source of these receptors: a male donor aged 60 or over with stage II lung adenocarcinoma.

This clone was observed a handful of times. The CDR3 DNA follows: TGTGCCTGGAGTGGCTGGGAAACCAAAAACATTCAGTACTTC. It yields the protein CAWSGWETKNIQYF. The V call is TRBV30, the J call TRBJ2-4, with D uncertain. Trimming took off 1 base at V and 2 bases at J, with 9 bases between the two ends. Germline-derived CDR1 and CDR2 are GTSNPN and SVGIG (reference sequence). This CDR3 spans 14 amino acids.

The chain recombines TRBV11-3 with TRBJ1-1, with D possibly matching TRBD1 (6 bases). The CDR3 consists of 15 residues. Germline V CDR1 and CDR2: SGHNT, YENEEA. Trimming cost V 2 bases and J 1 base, with 11 bases left between them. The CDR3 DNA sequence: TGTGCCAGCAGCTTAAGGGGGACGGAGAACACTGAAGCTTTCTTT. This sequence encodes CASSLRGTENTEAFF.